The T cell receptor beta chain described here comes from a study of blood T cell repertoires in COVID-19. Overall study context: The United States, Italy and Spain supplied acute and convalescent COVID-19 samples.

Participants spanned ages about 18 to 100 years and resided in roughly 22 US areas. Assignment of participants to cohorts was predicated upon participant-reported clinical history. Study processing details: Estimation of nucleated cell counts relied on the amplification of reference gene primers. Sequenced by immunoSEQ multiplex PCR; TCRdb stores in-frame clones only, minus some. The V and J calls and clone size were taken over from that table, and D and trimming were inferred from the DNA. The table records approximately 160,000 clones, about 88% of them present only once. V lost 3 bases to trimming and J lost 4 bases, with 12 bases between them. The CDR3 extends over 14 amino acids. The germline CDR1 and CDR2 sequences are LNHDA and SQIVND (reference sequence).

Sequencing input: PBMCs or T cells enriched from blood (not recorded which). The receptor was isolated from a man aged 45 to 65 who had recovered from COVID-19. This chain connects TRBV19 to TRBJ2-5; perhaps TRBD1 as D (5 bases). The CDR3 spells CASSMGRVGETQYF. The CDR3 bases are TGTGCCAGTAGTATGGGCAGGGTGGGAGAGACCCAGTACTTC.